This T cell receptor beta chain was identified during a study of shared clonotypes between healthy human individuals. Whole-study findings and limits: Clonotype sharing among donors likely depends on sequencing depth. Rarefaction demonstrated incomplete sorted-subset sequencing despite large depth.

The naive CD8 population came from CD45RO-negative cells selected for CCR7, without terminally differentiated effector memory CD45RA+ cells. Authors' methods: Quality scores were absent from the junction-only immunoSEQ sequences, so filtering differed. The table came from immunoSEQ multiplex PCR; TCRdb's copy has only in-frame clones and leaves some out. The DNA was the basis for D and trimming; V, J and clone size are from that table. Of about 580,000 clones listed, 95% to 98% are singletons. A single count supports this clone. The antigen is not known. The V and J ends lost 2 bases and 2 bases respectively, with 10 bases between them. Per the germline V gene, CDR1 is MNHEY and CDR2 is SMNVEV (reference sequence). The CDR3 extends over 14 amino acids.

Sequenced sample: naive CD8+ T cells sorted from blood. The rearrangement links TRBV27 to TRBJ2-7; maybe TRBD1 (6 bases). The TCR sequence derives from a man under 40 in good health. The CDR3 sequence is CASSLQGSPYEQYF. The CDR3 DNA reads TGTGCCAGCAGTTTACAGGGGTCCCCCTACGAGCAGTACTTC.